The clone carrying this TCR beta chain has at least ten counts. In a library made to pick up alpha chains, this beta chain is a stray read with a size that means little. The source of the sample is a study of spatial heterogeneity in lung cancer. At the level of the study: Combinations of a unique TCR and a UMI were tallied in raw reads, and on average each appeared more than ten times.

CDR3 length: 17 amino acids. Germline CDR1 is PRHDT and CDR2 is FYEKMQ (reference sequence). V gave up 0 bases and J gave up 0 bases; unmatched junction bases: 5. Each TCR cDNA molecule bore a unique molecular identifier. TCRdb reprocessed the 5' RACE reads via MiXCR and lists one record per CDR3 protein. The table lists some 11,000 distinct CDR3 sequences, approximately 6.2% of them singletons. Time point defined: sample taken at primary tumor resection. Whole RNA, which was extracted from tumor, nontumor lung tissue or frozen PBMC, was sequenced without any cell sorting. Samples were obtained from some 72 donors, all untreated early-stage non-small cell lung cancer patients.

The chain recombines TRBV13 with TRBJ1-2, with TRBD1 matching 9 bases. This receptor was obtained from a male donor with early-stage non-small cell lung cancer. Sequenced here: normal lung tissue next to the tumor, sampled at surgery. In DNA form, the CDR3 reads TGTGCCAGCAGCTTAGGGGGACAGGGACTAGCTAACTATGGCTACACCTTC. Its translation: CASSLGGQGLANYGYTF.